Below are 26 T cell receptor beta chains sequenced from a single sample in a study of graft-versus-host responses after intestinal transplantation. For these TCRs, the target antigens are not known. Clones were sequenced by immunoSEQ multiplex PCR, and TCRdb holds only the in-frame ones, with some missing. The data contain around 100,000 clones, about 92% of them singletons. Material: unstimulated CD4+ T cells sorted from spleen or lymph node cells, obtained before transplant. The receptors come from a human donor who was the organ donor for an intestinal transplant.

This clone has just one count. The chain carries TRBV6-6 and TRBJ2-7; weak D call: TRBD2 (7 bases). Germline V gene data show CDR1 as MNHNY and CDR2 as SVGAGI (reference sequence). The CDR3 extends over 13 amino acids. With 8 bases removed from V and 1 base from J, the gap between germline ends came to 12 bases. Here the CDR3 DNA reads TGTGCCAGCGGGGAGGGGGGGTCCTACGAGCAGTACTTC. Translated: CASGEGGSYEQYF.

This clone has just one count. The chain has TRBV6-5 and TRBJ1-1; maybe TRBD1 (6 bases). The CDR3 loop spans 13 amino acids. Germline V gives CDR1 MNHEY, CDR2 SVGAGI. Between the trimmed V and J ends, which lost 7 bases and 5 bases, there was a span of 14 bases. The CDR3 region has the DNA TGTGCCAGCACCCGACAGGTTGGAACTGAAGCTTTCTTT. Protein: CASTRQVGTEAFF.

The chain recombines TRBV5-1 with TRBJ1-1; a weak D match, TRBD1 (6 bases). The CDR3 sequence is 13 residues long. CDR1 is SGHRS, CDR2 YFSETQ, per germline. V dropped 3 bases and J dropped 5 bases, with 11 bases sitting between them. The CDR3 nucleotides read TGCGCCAGCAGCTCCCCGGGGGCGACTGAAGCTTTCTTT. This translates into CASSSPGATEAFF.

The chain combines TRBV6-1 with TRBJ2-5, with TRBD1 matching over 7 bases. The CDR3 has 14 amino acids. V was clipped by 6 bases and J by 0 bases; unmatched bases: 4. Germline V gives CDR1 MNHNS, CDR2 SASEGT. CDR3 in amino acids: CASSPGTDQETQYF. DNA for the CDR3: TGTGCCAGCAGCCCTGGGACAGACCAAGAGACCCAGTACTTC.

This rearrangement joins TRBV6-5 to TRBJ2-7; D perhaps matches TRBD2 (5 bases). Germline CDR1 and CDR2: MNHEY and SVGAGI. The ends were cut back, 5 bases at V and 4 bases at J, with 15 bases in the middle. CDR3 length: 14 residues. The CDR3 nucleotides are TGTGCCAGCAGTCGAGGGCCGCTTCCGTACGAGCAGTACTTC. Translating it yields CASSRGPLPYEQYF.

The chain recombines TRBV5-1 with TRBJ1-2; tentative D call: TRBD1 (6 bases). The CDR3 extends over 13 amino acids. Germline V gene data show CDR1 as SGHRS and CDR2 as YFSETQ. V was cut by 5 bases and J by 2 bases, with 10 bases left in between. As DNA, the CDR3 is TGCGCCAGCAGGGAAGGACAGAACTATGGCTACACCTTC. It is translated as CASREGQNYGYTF.

CDR3 in DNA: TGCGCCAGCAGTGAGCGGGGATTGGATACGCAGTATTTT. Protein sequence: CASSERGLDTQYF. The rearrangement links TRBV10-1 to TRBJ2-3, with D possibly TRBD2 on 5 matching bases. CDR1 is WNHNN, CDR2 SYGVQD, per germline (reference sequence). The CDR3 runs to 13 residues. V shed 2 bases and J shed 6 bases, with 9 bases lying between them.

CDR3 loop: CASRGGLGTGELFF. The CDR3 region has the DNA TGTGCCAGCCGGGGGGGGCTCGGCACCGGGGAGCTGTTTTTT. The chain employs TRBV19 and TRBJ2-2, with 8 bases fitting TRBD2. Trimming at V came to 9 bases and at J to 4 bases, leaving 7 bases not matched to a gene. Germline CDR1 reads LNHDA; CDR2 reads SQIVND (reference sequence). The CDR3 length is 14 residues. The full variable domain, completed using reference TRBV19 and TRBJ2-2, is DGGITQSPKYLFRKEGQNVTLSCEQNLNHDAMYWYRQDPGQGLRLIYYSQIVNDFQKGDIAEGYSVSREKKESFPLTVTSAQKNPTAFYLCASRGGLGTGELFFGEGSRLTVL.

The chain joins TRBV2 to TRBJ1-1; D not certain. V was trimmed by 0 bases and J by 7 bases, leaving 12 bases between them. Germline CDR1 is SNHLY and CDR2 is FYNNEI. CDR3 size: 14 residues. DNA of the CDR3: TGTGCCAGCAGTGAAGCGCGGAGGCAGAATGAAGCTTTCTTT. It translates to CASSEARRQNEAFF.

The CDR3 loop is CASSLFDTDTGELFF. In DNA form, the CDR3 reads TGTGCCAGCAGCTTGTTCGACACCGACACCGGGGAGCTGTTTTTT. The rearrangement joins TRBV5-6 to TRBJ2-2; D gene uncertain. V gave up 1 base and J gave up 3 bases, with 10 bases separating them. There are 15 residues in the CDR3. The germline V gene has CDR1 SGHDT and CDR2 YYEEEE.

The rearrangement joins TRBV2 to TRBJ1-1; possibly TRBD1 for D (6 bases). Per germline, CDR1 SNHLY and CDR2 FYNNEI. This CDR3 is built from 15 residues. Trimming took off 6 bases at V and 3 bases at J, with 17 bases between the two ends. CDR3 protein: CASSADSPRDTEAFF. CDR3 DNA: TGTGCCAGCAGCGCGGACAGCCCCAGGGACACTGAAGCTTTCTTT.

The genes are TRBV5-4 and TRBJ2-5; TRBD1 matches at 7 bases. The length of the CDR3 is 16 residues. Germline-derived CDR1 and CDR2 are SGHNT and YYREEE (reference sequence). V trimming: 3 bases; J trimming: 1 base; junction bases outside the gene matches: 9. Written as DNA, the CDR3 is TGTGCCAGCAGCTCCGCACATACAGGGGCCCAAGAGACCCAGTACTTC. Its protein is CASSSAHTGAQETQYF.

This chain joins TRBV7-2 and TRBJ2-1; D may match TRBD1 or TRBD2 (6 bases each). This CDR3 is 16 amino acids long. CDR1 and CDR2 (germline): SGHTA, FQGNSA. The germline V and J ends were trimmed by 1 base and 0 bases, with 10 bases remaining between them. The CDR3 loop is CASSLEGGGSYNEQFF. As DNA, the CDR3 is TGTGCCAGCAGCTTAGAGGGGGGAGGCTCCTACAATGAGCAGTTCTTC.

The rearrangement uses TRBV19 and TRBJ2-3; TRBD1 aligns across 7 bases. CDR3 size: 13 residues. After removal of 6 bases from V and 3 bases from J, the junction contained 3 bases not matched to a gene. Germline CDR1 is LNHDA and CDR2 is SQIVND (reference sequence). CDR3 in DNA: TGTGCCAGTAGCCAGGACAGGACAGATACGCAGTATTTT. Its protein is CASSQDRTDTQYF.

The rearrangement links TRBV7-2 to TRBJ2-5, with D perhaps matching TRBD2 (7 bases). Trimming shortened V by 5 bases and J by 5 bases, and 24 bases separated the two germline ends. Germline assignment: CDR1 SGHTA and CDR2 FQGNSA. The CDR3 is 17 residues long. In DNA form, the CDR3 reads TGTGCCAGCAGCCGGTCCTTCGCGGGGGCGGTCCAGGAGACCCAGTACTTC. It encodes CASSRSFAGAVQETQYF.

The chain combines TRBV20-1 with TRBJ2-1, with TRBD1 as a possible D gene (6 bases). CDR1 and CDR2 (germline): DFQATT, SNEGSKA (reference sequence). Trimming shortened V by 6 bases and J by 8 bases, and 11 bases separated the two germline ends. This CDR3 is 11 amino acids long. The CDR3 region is CSAWDNDEQFF. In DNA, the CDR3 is TGCAGTGCGTGGGACAACGATGAGCAGTTCTTC.

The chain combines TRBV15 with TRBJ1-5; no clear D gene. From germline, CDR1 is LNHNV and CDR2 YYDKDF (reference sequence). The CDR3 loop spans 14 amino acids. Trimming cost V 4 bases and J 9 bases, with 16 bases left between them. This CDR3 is CATSTGSGVGPQHF. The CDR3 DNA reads TGTGCCACCAGCACCGGGAGTGGGGTGGGGCCCCAGCATTTT. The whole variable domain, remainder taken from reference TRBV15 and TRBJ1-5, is DAMVIQNPRYQVTQFGKPVTLSCSQTLNHNVMYWYQQKSSQAPKLLFHYYDKDFNNEADTPDNFQSRRPNTSFCFLDIRSPGLGDTAMYLCATSTGSGVGPQHFGDGTRLSIL.

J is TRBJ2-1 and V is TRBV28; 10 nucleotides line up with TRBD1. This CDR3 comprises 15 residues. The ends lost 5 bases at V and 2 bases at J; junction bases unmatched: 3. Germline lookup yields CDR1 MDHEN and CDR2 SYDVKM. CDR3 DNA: TGTGCCAGCAGTATTGGGACAGGGGCCTACAATGAGCAGTTCTTC. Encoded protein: CASSIGTGAYNEQFF.

The CDR3 DNA is TGTGCCAGCAGCTTAGGCCCCCGGGGGAAGTGGGCAGATACGCAGTATTTT. Translated: CASSLGPRGKWADTQYF. This chain links TRBV7-8 with TRBJ2-3; perhaps TRBD2 as D (6 bases). CDR1 SGHVS and CDR2 FQNEAQ come from the germline V gene. This CDR3 is built from 17 residues. Between the trimmed V and J ends, which lost 1 base and 4 bases, there was a span of 18 bases.

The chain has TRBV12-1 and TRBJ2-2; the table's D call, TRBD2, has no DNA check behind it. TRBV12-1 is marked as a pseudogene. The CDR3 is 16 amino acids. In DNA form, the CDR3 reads TGTGCCAGCAGCTTTTGGGCGGGGGCCGGCACCGGGGAGCTGTTTTTT. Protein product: CASSFWAGAGTGELFF.

CDR3 sequence: CASSLWLGGNYGYTF. The DNA for the CDR3 is TGTGCCAGCAGTTTATGGCTGGGAGGGAACTATGGCTACACCTTC. This sequence joins TRBV28 and TRBJ1-2; unclear D gene. CDR3 length: 15 amino acids. V was cut by 0 bases and J by 2 bases, with 10 bases left in between. CDR1 is MDHEN, CDR2 SYDVKM, per germline.

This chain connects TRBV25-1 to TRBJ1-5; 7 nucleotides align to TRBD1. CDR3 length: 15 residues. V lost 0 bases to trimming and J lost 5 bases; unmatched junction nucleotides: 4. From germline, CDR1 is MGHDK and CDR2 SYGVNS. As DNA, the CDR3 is TGTGCCAGCAGTGAATATCGGGACAGCGATCAGCCCCAGCATTTT. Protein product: CASSEYRDSDQPQHF.

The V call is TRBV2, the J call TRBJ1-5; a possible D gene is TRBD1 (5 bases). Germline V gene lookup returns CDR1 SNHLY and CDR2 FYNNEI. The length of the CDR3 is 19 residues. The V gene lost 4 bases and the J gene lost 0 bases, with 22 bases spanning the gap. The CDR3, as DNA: TGTGCCAGCAGTGGACGACAGCCTAAAGGAGGATATAGCAATCAGCCCCAGCATTTT. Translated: CASSGRQPKGGYSNQPQHF.

CDR3: CATSSTAGAYNEQFF. The CDR3 bases are TGTGCCACCAGCAGCACGGCCGGGGCGTACAATGAGCAGTTCTTC. J is TRBJ2-1 and V is TRBV15; the D gene could be TRBD1 or TRBD2 (5 bases each). The germline CDR1 and CDR2 sequences are LNHNV and YYDKDF (reference sequence). The CDR3 loop spans 15 amino acids. The V end lost 3 bases, the J end lost 4 bases, and 13 bases lay between the germline ends.

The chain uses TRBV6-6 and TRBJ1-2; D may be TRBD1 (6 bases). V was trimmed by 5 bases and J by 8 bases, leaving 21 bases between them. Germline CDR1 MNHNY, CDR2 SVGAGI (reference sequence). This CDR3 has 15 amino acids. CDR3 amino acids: CASSHKGESVGGYTF. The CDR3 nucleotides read TGTGCCAGCAGTCACAAGGGGGAGTCCGTGGGGGGCTACACCTTC.

CDR3 in DNA: TGTGCCAGCTCTCCGACTAGCGGAAAAGATACGCAGTATTTT. It codes for CASSPTSGKDTQYF. The V call is TRBV18, the J call TRBJ2-3; 9 nucleotides agree with TRBD2. Per germline, CDR1 KGHSH and CDR2 LQKENI. V lost 6 bases and J lost 5; bases outside the gene matches: 6. The CDR3 runs to 14 residues.